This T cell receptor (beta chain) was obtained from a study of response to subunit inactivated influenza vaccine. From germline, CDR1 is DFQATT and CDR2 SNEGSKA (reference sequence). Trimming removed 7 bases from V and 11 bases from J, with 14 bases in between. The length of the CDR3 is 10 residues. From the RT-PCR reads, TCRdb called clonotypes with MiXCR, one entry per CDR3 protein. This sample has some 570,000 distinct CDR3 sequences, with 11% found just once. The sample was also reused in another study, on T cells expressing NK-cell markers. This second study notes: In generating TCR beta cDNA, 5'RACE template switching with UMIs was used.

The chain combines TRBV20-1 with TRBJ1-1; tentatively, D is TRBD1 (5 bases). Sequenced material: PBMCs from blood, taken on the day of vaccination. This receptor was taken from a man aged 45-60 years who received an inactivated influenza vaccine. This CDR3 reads CSVRRDRAFF. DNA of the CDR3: TGCAGTGTCCGTCGGGACCGGGCTTTCTTT.